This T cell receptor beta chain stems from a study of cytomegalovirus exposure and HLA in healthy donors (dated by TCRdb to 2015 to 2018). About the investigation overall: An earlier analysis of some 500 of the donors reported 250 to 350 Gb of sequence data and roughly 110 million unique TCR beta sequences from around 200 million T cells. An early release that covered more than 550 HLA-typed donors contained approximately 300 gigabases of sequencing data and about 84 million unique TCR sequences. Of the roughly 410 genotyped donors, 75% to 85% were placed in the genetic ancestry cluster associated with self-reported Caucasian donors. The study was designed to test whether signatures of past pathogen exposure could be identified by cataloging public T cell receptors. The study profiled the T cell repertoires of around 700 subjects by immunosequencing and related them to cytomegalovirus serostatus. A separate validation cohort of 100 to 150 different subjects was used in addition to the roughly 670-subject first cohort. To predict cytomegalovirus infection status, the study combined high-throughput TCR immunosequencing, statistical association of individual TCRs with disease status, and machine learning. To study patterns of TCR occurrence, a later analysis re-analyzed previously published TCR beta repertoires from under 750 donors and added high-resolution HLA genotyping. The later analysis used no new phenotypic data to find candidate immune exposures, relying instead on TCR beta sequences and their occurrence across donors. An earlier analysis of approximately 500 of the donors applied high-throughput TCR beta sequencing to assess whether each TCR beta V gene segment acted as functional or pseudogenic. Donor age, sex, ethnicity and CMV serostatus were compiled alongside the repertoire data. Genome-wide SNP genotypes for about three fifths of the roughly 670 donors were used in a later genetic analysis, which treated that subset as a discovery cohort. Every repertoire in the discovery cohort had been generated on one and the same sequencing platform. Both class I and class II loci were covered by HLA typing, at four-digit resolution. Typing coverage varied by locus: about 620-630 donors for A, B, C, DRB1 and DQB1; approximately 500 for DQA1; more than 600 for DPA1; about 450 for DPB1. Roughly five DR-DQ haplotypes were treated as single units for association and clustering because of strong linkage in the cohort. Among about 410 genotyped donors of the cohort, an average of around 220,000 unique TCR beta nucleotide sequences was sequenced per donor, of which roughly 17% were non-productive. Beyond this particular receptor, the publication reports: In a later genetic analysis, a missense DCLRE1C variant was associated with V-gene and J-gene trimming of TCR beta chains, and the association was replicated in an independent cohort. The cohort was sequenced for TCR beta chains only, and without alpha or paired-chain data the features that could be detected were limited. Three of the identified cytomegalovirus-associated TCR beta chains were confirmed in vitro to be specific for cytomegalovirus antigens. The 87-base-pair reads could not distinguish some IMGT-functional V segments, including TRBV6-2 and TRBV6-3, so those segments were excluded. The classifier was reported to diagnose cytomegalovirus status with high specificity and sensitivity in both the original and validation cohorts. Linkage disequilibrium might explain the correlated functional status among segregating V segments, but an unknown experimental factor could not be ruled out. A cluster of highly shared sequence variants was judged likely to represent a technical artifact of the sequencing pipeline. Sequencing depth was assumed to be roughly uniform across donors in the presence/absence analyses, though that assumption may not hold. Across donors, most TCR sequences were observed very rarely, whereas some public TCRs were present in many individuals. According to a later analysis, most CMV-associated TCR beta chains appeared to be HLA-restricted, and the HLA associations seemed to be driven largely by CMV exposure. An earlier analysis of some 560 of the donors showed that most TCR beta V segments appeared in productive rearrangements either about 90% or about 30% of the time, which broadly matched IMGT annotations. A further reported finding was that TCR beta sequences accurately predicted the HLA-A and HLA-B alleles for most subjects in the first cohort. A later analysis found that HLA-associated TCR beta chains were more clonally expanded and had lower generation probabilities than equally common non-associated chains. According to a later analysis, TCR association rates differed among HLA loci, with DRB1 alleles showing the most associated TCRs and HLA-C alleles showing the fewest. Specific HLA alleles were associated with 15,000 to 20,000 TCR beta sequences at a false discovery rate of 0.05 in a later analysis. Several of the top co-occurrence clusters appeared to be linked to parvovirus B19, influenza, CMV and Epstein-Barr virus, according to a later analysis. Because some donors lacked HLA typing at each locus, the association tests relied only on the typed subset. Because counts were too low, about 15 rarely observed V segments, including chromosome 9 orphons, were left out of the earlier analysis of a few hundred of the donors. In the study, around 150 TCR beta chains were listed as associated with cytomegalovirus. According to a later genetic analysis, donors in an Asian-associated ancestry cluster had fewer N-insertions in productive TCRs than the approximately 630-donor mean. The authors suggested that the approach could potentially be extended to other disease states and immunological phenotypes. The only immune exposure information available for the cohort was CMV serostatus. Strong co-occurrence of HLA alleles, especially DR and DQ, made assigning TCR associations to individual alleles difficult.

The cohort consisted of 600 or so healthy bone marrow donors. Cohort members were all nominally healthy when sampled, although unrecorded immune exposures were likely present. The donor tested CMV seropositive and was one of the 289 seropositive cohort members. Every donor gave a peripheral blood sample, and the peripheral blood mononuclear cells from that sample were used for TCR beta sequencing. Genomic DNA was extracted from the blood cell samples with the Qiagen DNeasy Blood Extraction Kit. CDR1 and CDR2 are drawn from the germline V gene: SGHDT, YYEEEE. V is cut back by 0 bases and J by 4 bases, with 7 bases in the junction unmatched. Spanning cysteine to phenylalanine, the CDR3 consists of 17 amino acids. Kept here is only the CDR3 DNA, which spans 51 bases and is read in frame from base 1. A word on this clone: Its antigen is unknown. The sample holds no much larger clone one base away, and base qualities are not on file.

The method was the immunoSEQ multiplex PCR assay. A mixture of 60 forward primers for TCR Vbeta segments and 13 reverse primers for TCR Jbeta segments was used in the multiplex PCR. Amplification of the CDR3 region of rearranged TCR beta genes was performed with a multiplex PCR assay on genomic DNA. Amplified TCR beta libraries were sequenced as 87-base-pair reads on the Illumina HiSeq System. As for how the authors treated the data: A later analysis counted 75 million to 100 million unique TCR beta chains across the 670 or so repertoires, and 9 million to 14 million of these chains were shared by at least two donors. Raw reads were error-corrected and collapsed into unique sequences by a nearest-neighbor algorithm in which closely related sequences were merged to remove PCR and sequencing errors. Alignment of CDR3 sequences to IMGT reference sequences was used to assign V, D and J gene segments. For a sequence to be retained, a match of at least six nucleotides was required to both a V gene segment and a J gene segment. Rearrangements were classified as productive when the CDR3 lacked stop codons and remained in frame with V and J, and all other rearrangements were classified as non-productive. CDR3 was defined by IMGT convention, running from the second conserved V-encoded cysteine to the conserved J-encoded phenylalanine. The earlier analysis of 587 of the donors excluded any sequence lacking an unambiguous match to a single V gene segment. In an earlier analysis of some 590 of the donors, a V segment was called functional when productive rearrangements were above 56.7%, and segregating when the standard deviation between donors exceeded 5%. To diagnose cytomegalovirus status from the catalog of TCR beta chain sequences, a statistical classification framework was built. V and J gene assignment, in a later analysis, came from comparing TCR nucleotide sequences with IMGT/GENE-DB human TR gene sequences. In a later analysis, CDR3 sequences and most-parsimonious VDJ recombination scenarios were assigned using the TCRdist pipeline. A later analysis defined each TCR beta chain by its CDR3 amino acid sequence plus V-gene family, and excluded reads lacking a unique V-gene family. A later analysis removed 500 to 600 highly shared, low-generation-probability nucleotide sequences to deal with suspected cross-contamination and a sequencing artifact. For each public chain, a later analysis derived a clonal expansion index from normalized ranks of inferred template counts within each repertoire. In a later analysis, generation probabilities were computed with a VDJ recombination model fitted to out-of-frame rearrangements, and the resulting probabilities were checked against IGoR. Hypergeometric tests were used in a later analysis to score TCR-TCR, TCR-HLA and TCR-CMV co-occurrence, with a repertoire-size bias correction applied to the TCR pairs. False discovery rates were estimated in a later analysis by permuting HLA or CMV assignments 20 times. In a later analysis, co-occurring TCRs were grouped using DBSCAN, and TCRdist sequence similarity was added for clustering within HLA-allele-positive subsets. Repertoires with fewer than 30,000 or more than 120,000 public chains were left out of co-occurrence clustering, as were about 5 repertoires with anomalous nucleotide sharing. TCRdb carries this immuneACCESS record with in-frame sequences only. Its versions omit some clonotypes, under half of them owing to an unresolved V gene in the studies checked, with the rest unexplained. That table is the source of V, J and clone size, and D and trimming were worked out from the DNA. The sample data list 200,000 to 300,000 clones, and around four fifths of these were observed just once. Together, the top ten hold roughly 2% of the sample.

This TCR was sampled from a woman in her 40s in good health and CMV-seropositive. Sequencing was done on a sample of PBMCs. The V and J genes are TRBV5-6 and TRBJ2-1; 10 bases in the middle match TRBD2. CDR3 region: CASSLGPGAGGYNEQFF. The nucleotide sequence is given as TGTGCCAGCAGCTTGGGACCCGGAGCGGGAGGGTACAATGAGCAGTTCTTC.